This paragraph covers one TCR beta chain sequence. A single count supports this clone. What this receptor recognizes is not known. Per-nucleotide qualities are absent, and no much larger clonotype sits a single base away. The CDR3 regions of human TCRbeta chains were analyzed by immunosequencing. In the authors' own workflow: Repertoire TCRs were matched against a reference library of SARS-CoV-2-specific TCRs generated with the MIRA antigen-specificity platform. Breadth was defined as the fraction of unique TCRs that were SARS-CoV-2-associated. Depth was defined as the fraction of total T cells that were SARS-CoV-2-associated. Using the MIRA data, each spike-specific TCR was assigned both to the spike region to which the TCR was reactive and to a CD4 or CD8 class. Log10-transformed breadth and depth values were compared by one-way ANOVA with Sidak's multiple comparisons tests. This immuneACCESS table, as held by TCRdb, lists in-frame sequences with V and J called but not all clones. Of the missing ones, under half trace to an unresolved V gene in checked studies; the others have no known cause. V, J and clone size reflect that table, while D and trimming were determined from the DNA. In all, the sample holds 84,000 or so clones, and 65% to 90% of those were seen once. The ten largest clones add up to over 7.5% of the sample.

The time point label, read with the paper, signifies: baseline before first vaccination. Vaccinee samples came from UK trials COV001 and COV002, including a single-blind randomized controlled phase 2/3 trial of AZD1222 (ChAdOx1 nCoV-19) in healthy adults. Trial participant PBMC samples were collected at day 0 and day 28 after the second dose for TCRbeta chain sequencing. The sample originates from a study of T cell responses to AZD1222 COVID-19 vaccine (dated by TCRdb to 2020 to 2022). For the wider study: AZD1222 recipients given second doses at about 4 weeks or at about 12 weeks were pooled, since spike-specific TCR depth and breadth were not found to differ between the two schedules. TCR sequencing covered 233 trial participants: approximately 200 given two doses of AZD1222 and 26 given two doses of MenACWY control vaccine. Enrollment into the trials was organized by age into subgroups of 18-55, 56-69 and 70-plus years, and those subgroups contained about 150, 27 and 61 TCR-sequenced participants, respectively.

Overall study outcomes, separate from this receptor: Spike-specific TCR breadth and depth rose significantly after two AZD1222 doses compared with day 0 and with MenACWY recipients. Because no day 14 peak-response samples were available, repertoires were characterized only after the peak T cell response. The 56-69-year group was small, and its depth increase did not reach significance, likely because of low power. The vaccine-associated CD4 TCRs covered the entire spike protein, and the dominant responses fell in regions 160-218 and 743-854. Epitopes outside the regions mutated in the B.1.351 and B.1.1.7 variants were reportedly recognized by nearly half of the unique spike-specific TCRs. Only five to seven AZD1222 recipients were SARS-CoV-2 seropositive at baseline, limiting conclusions about previously exposed vaccinees. Most participants were white British and females outnumbered males, and the authors suggested that clonal diversity may have been underestimated.

The CDR1 and CDR2 encoded by the germline V gene (reference sequence) are LGHDT and YNNKEL. Here V drops 2 bases and J drops 2 bases, and the junction holds 7 bases not matched to any gene. From its cysteine to its phenylalanine, the CDR3 spans 17 amino acids. CDR3 DNA only is kept here, 51 bases in frame from base 1. Sample: peripheral blood, taken on day 0 of AZD1222 vaccination. The TCR was taken from an adult in good health. Here the chain combines TRBV3-1 (or the pseudogene TRBV3-2) and TRBJ1-5; 9 of the junction bases match TRBD1. The sequenced DNA is TGTGCCAGCAGCCAAAACCCGACAGGGGGTGGCAATCAGCCCCAGCATTTT. This sequence encodes CASSQNPTGGGNQPQHF.